This TCR beta chain is drawn from a study of long-term antiretroviral therapy in people with HIV. General study findings and limits: Controls had broader CDR3 length ranges than HIV repertoires did.

A minimum of one pre-ART and two post-ART PBMC samples existed for each donor. A v3.0 immunoSEQ assay was performed at survey level. Per-sample targets for sequencing were roughly 35,000-50,000 T-cell genomes. Clones were sequenced by immunoSEQ multiplex PCR, and TCRdb holds only the in-frame ones, with some missing. The sample shows 20,000 to 25,000 clones, approximately 91% of them seen only once. As to this clone: Its antigen is unknown.

Germline CDR1 and CDR2: SGDLS and YYNGEE. Trimming cost V 4 bases and J 2 bases, with 13 bases left between them. The CDR3 is 15 residues long. This specimen was unsorted PBMCs, taken 0.6 years after starting antiretroviral therapy. The clonotype comes from a man between 60 and 75 years old with HIV. The J gene is TRBJ1-3, the V gene TRBV9, with a weak D call TRBD1 (5 bases). DNA of the CDR3: TGTGCCAGCAGCTGGGGTCAGGGAGCTGGAAACACCATATATTTT. Its translation is CASSWGQGAGNTIYF.